This T cell receptor (beta chain) comes out of a study of PD-L1 blockade in urothelial cancer. Overall study context: Samples of blood were analyzed 3 weeks (second dose) and 6 weeks after treatment start.

Produced via immunoSEQ multiplex PCR; TCRdb's table is partial and in-frame only. Of 72,000 or so clones in the sample, around 88% were seen once. The time point is: pretreatment peripheral blood. Urothelial carcinoma in patients was locally advanced or metastatic. This CDR3 has 12 residues. Trimming cost V 2 bases and J 8 bases, with 9 bases left between them. Germline lookup yields CDR1 SGHRS and CDR2 YFSETQ. This material consisted of PBMCs, taken around atezolizumab (anti-PD-L1) treatment. The receptor comes from a man aged 60 to 75 with urothelial cancer. The rearrangement joins TRBV5-1 to TRBJ2-3; no clear D gene. The CDR3 region has the DNA TGCGCCAGCAGCTTAGAGGTTGGTACGCAGTATTTT. This encodes CASSLEVGTQYF.